Listed here is a single T cell receptor beta chain. The antigen is not known. This record belongs to a study of T-cell reconstitution after alpha-beta-depleted transplantation in children. Study-wide points: The main origin of T-cell counts and diversity one year after transplant was newly produced T cells. The study reportedly traced alpha-beta T cells about two months after transplant to several hundred expanded graft clones. After transplant, high TCRbeta diversity at day 60 in some patients arose from surviving recipient T cells and thymic progenitors.

The germline gives CDR1 MDHEN, CDR2 SYDVKM. The CDR3 contains 13 residues. Trimming removed 9 bases at V and 2 bases at J, with 14 bases between. TCRbeta library construction was performed incorporating unique molecular identifiers. TCRdb re-analysed the PCR reads in MiXCR, keeping a single row per CDR3 protein. The table lists about 58,000 distinct CDR3 sequences, 35% to 55% of them singletons, with roughly 98% in the top ten. Material: PBMCs, mostly from graft donor cells, obtained 360 days after TCRalphabeta/CD19-depleted stem cell transplant. This clonotype was obtained from a male patient under 18 who had a stem cell transplant for acute lymphoblastic leukemia, so the T cells may come from the graft donor. The rearrangement uses TRBV28 and TRBJ2-7; D is possibly TRBD1 (6 bases). The CDR3 sequence: CARIRTDAYEQYF. The DNA of the CDR3 is TGTGCCAGGATCAGGACAGATGCCTACGAGCAGTACTTC. Looking up the rest from reference TRBV28 and TRBJ2-7 gives the full variable domain: DVKVTQSSRYLVKRTGEKVFLECVQDMDHENMFWYRQDPGLGLRLIYFSYDVKMKEKGDIPEGYSVSREKKERFSLILESASTNQTSMYLCARIRTDAYEQYFGPGTRLTVT.